One and the same sample provided the 9 T cell receptor beta chains below, sequenced in a study of blood T cell repertoires in COVID-19. Assay used: immunoSEQ multiplex PCR; TCRdb lists only in-frame clones, some missing. Of some 260,000 clones detected, approximately 90% appear once; the ten largest clones hold under 2.5%. Sequencing input: PBMCs or T cells enriched from blood (not recorded which). These receptors were obtained from a woman aged 18-29 years who had recovered from COVID-19.

The rearrangement joins TRBV27 to TRBJ1-1; tentatively, D is TRBD1 (5 bases). Germline lookup yields CDR1 MNHEY and CDR2 SMNVEV (reference sequence). Trimming shortened V by 6 bases and J by 6 bases, and 17 bases separated the two germline ends. The CDR3 is 14 amino acids. DNA for the CDR3: TGTGCCAGCAGCCTGGCGGGGGTAGGGGCTGAAGCTTTCTTT. Translating gives CASSLAGVGAEAFF.

The chain combines TRBV6-5 with TRBJ2-1, with TRBD2 matching over 13 bases. The CDR3 has 15 residues. CDR1 is MNHEY and CDR2 is SVGAGI in the germline V gene. Trimming took 10 bases from V and 0 from J; bases not matched to a gene: 3. Written as DNA, the CDR3 is TGTGCCACAAGACTAGCGGGAGGCTCCTACAATGAGCAGTTCTTC. Its translation: CATRLAGGSYNEQFF.

V and J are TRBV27 and TRBJ2-7; a possible D gene is TRBD1 (5 bases). Germline V gene sequence: CDR1 MNHEY, CDR2 SMNVEV (reference sequence). The CDR3 sequence is 13 residues long. V lost 3 bases and J 5 bases, leaving 11 bases between the germline ends. CDR3 nucleotides: TGTGCCAGCAGTTTTTCCCAGGGCCACGAGCAGTACTTC. Its translation: CASSFSQGHEQYF.

This clone occurred once. This chain's CDR3 is CASRLAGGSSGNTIYF. CDR3 DNA sequence: TGCGCCAGCAGACTGGCTGGCGGGAGCTCTGGAAACACCATATATTTT. This rearrangement joins TRBV5-1 to TRBJ1-3; no firm D call. This CDR3 comprises 16 residues. Per germline, CDR1 SGHRS and CDR2 YFSETQ. V was shortened by 5 bases and J by 0 bases, with 15 bases between the two germline ends.

This clone was counted a single time. The CDR3 reads CAISELAGRYEQYF. DNA of the CDR3: TGTGCCATCAGTGAGTTAGCGGGAAGGTACGAGCAGTACTTC. This chain links TRBV10-3 with TRBJ2-7; 8 bases agree with TRBD2. The V gene end was trimmed by 1 base and the J gene end by 4 bases; junction bases not matched to a gene: 3. The length of the CDR3 is 14 residues. CDR1 is ENHRY and CDR2 is SYGVKD in the germline V gene.

CDR3 loop: CASGLGQGRNQPQHF. In DNA, the CDR3 is TGTGCTAGTGGTTTGGGACAGGGGAGGAATCAGCCCCAGCATTTT. The chain recombines TRBV12-5 with TRBJ1-5, with 8 bases identical to TRBD1. The germline V gene has CDR1 LGHNT and CDR2 FRNRAP. After removal of 1 base from V and 4 bases from J, the junction contained 3 bases not matched to a gene. This CDR3 has 15 residues.

The chain couples TRBV6-1 to TRBJ1-1; weak D call: TRBD1 (5 bases). CDR3 length: 15 amino acids. Trimming left V 1 base short and J 5 bases short, with 14 bases between. Germline assignment: CDR1 MNHNS and CDR2 SASEGT. The CDR3 region is CASSEVWGVGTEAFF. The CDR3 nucleotides are TGTGCCAGCAGTGAAGTTTGGGGGGTTGGTACTGAAGCTTTCTTT.

Comments on this clone: Different DNA sequences within this sample yield the same CDR3. The DNA for the CDR3 is TGCGCCAGCAGCTTGGGGGGAGGAGAGCAGTACTTC. It translates to CASSLGGGEQYF. This chain links TRBV5-1 with TRBJ2-7; D is possibly TRBD2 (6 bases). CDR3 length equals 12 residues. Trimming stripped 0 bases from V and 7 bases from J, with 8 bases between. Germline CDR1 and CDR2: SGHRS and YFSETQ.

V and J are TRBV27 and TRBJ1-1; D ambiguous. The CDR3 is 13 residues long. Germline V gives CDR1 MNHEY, CDR2 SMNVEV (reference sequence). V lost 6 bases and J 1 base, leaving 9 bases between the germline ends. CDR3: CASSAPGNTEAFF. The CDR3 DNA is TGTGCCAGCAGCGCTCCAGGGAACACTGAAGCTTTCTTT.